What follows are 19 T cell receptor beta chains derived from one specimen sequenced in a study of T cell repertoires in cytomegalovirus infection. Each CDR3 protein is one row after TCRdb ran MiXCR on the reads. The table includes nearly 550,000 distinct CDR3 sequences, more than 15% detected once. Sample: CD8+ T cells from PBMCs. These receptor sequences come from a human donor in good health (CMV status not recorded). Some clones in this sample may be carry-over from other donors' samples.

The sample holds a few counts of this clonotype. The V and J genes are TRBV7-9 and TRBJ1-1, with D hard to call. The CDR3 has 15 residues. Germline V gene lookup returns CDR1 SEHNR and CDR2 FQNEAQ (reference sequence). V was clipped by 6 bases and J by 3 bases, with 17 bases between them. CDR3 sequence reads: CASRPELRVDTEAFF. CDR3 sequence (DNA): TGTGCCAGCAGACCGGAGTTGAGGGTAGACACTGAAGCTTTCTTT.

This clonotype was counted only a few times. This chain uses TRBV24-1 with TRBJ2-3; TRBD2 matches 9 bases. The germline V gene has CDR1 KGHDR and CDR2 SFDVKD. V was clipped by 0 bases and J by 6 bases; unmatched bases: 3. The length of the CDR3 is 15 residues. In DNA, the CDR3 is TGTGCCACCAGTGATTTGGCGGGAGGGCGGGATACGCAGTATTTT. It yields the protein CATSDLAGGRDTQYF.

This chain uses TRBV28 with TRBJ2-3; 10 nucleotides line up with TRBD2. The CDR3 totals 17 residues. Trimming removed 5 bases from V and 0 bases from J; junction bases left unmatched: 8. Germline values: CDR1 MDHEN, CDR2 SYDVKM. The CDR3 is CASSPLSGRASTDTQYF. CDR3 in DNA: TGTGCCAGCAGTCCCTTGAGCGGGAGGGCTAGCACAGATACGCAGTATTTT.

In its sample, this clonotype was seen many times. V is TRBV11-2 and J is TRBJ2-1, with D unresolved. Between the trimmed V and J ends, which lost 3 bases and 0 bases, there was a span of 9 bases. The CDR3 contains 15 residues. Germline V gene lookup returns CDR1 SGHAT and CDR2 FQNNGV. CDR3 loop: CASSLAGVSYNEQFF. CDR3 bases: TGTGCCAGCAGCTTGGCAGGAGTCTCCTACAATGAGCAGTTCTTC.

In this sample, this clonotype turned up many times. The rearrangement uses TRBV12-3 or TRBV12-4 and TRBJ2-1; 7 nucleotides match TRBD1. V lost 6 bases, J lost 3 bases, and 8 bases stayed unmatched. The CDR3 spans 15 residues. In DNA, the CDR3 is TGTGCCAGCAGCCCGTCGACAGGGATCTACAATGAGCAGTTCTTC. Its translation is CASSPSTGIYNEQFF.

This clonotype was observed a handful of times. The chain couples TRBV4-1 to TRBJ1-2; possible D gene TRBD1, 5 bases. The CDR3 has 15 amino acids. Trimming removed 0 bases at V and 4 bases at J, with 12 bases between. Germline CDR1 and CDR2: MGHRA and YSYEKL. The DNA for the CDR3 is TGCGCCAGCAGCCAAGAAGCCAGGGTCACCTATGGCTACACCTTC. It codes for CASSQEARVTYGYTF.

This clonotype came up many times. CDR3: CASSQAGLQFF. In DNA, the CDR3 is TGTGCCAGCAGCCAAGCGGGGCTGCAGTTCTTC. The V and J genes are TRBV4-2 and TRBJ2-1; D possibly matches TRBD1 or TRBD2 (5 bases each). This CDR3 comprises 11 residues. The ends were cut back, 1 base at V and 12 bases at J, with 7 bases in the middle. From germline, CDR1 is LGHNA and CDR2 YNFKEQ.

The chain is built from TRBV27 and TRBJ2-5, with TRBD2 as a possible D gene (5 bases). Trimming pared 4 bases from V and 9 bases from J, leaving 15 bases between. From germline, CDR1 is MNHEY and CDR2 SMNVEV (reference sequence). The CDR3 has 13 amino acids. The CDR3 nucleotides are TGTGCCAGCAGTTCTTGGTCGAGGGAGCCCCAGTACTTC. It specifies CASSSWSREPQYF.

The chain couples TRBV15 to TRBJ2-7, with D perhaps matching TRBD1 (6 bases). V shed 2 bases and J shed 5 bases, with 19 bases lying between them. Germline values: CDR1 LNHNV, CDR2 YYDKDF (reference sequence). The CDR3 has 16 residues. The CDR3 DNA is TGTGCCACCAGCAGAAGGTCTGGGCAGGGGTTCCACGAGCAGTACTTC. Translation gives CATSRRSGQGFHEQYF.

The V call is TRBV6-1, the J call TRBJ2-5, with 12 positions matching TRBD2. V shed 6 bases and J 5 bases; nucleotides not matched to a gene: 16. This CDR3 is 18 amino acids long. CDR1 is MNHNS, CDR2 SASEGT, per germline. CDR3 loop: CASSQTRPLAGGPETQYF. Written as DNA, the CDR3 is TGTGCCAGCAGCCAAACCCGCCCTCTAGCGGGAGGGCCCGAGACCCAGTACTTC.

J is TRBJ2-4 and V is TRBV10-3; the D gene could be TRBD1 or TRBD2 (5 bases each). V shed 6 bases and J shed 9 bases, with 21 bases lying between them. The length of the CDR3 is 15 residues. The V gene's germline CDR1 is ENHRY and CDR2 SYGVKD. The CDR3 is CAISGDGDPRGIQYF. The CDR3 region has the DNA TGTGCCATCAGCGGTGACGGGGACCCTAGAGGCATTCAGTACTTC.

This clonotype was counted at least ten times. The V gene is TRBV11-2, the J gene TRBJ2-5, with D perhaps matching TRBD1 (6 bases). Germline V gene data show CDR1 as SGHAT and CDR2 as FQNNGV. V was trimmed by 1 base and J by 5 bases, leaving 14 bases between them. The CDR3 extends over 15 amino acids. CDR3 nucleotide sequence: TGTGCCAGCAGCTTAGGGCCTGGGGGCCTCGAGACCCAGTACTTC. Protein sequence: CASSLGPGGLETQYF.

The chain links TRBV7-9 to TRBJ1-1, with 10 bases that match TRBD1. In germline, CDR1 is SEHNR, CDR2 FQNEAQ (reference sequence). V dropped 3 bases and J dropped 0; count of bases not matched to a gene: 4. CDR3 length: 16 residues. DNA for the CDR3: TGTGCCAGCAGCTTGCAAGGACAGGGGGTGAACACTGAAGCTTTCTTT. This sequence encodes CASSLQGQGVNTEAFF. The complete variable domain, with remaining parts taken from reference TRBV7-9 and TRBJ1-1, reads DTGVSQNPRHKITKRGQNVTFRCDPISEHNRLYWYRQTLGQGPEFLTYFQNEAQLEKSRLLSDRFSAERPKGSFSTLEIQRTEQGDSAMYLCASSLQGQGVNTEAFFGQGTRLTVV.

There are many counts of this clonotype. This chain links TRBV7-6 with TRBJ2-1; the D is unclear. Trimming took 2 bases from V and 0 from J, leaving 11 bases between them. The germline V gene encodes CDR1 SGHVS and CDR2 FNYEAQ. The CDR3 has 16 amino acids. The CDR3 region is CASSLSTYSSYNEQFF. The CDR3, as DNA: TGTGCCAGCAGCTTAAGTACGTACAGCTCCTACAATGAGCAGTTCTTC.

This clonotype has just a few counts. J is TRBJ2-7 and V is TRBV14, with 7 bases lining up with TRBD1. CDR3 length: 15 residues. V lost 4 bases and J lost 5; bases outside the gene matches: 11. Germline V gene lookup returns CDR1 SGHDN and CDR2 FVKESK. The CDR3 sequence is CASSPRQGEWDEQYF. CDR3 in DNA: TGTGCCAGCAGCCCCCGGCAGGGGGAGTGGGACGAGCAGTACTTC.

This clonotype was observed a few times. The genes are TRBV5-6 and TRBJ2-1; 7 bases align to TRBD1. The CDR3 contains 14 residues. The germline V gene has CDR1 SGHDT and CDR2 YYEEEE. Trimming cost V 10 bases and J 4 bases; bases outside gene matches: 11. The CDR3 DNA follows: TGTGCCGAGCCGAGGGGACAGAGGTACAATGAGCAGTTCTTC. Translated, it gives CAEPRGQRYNEQFF.

In this sample, this clonotype turned up many times. The rearrangement links TRBV23-1 to TRBJ2-7; tentatively, D is TRBD1 (6 bases). TRBV23-1 is an ORF; its function is uncertain. This CDR3 has 18 residues. The V gene lost 0 bases and the J gene lost 1 base, with 19 bases spanning the gap. The DNA for the CDR3 is TGCGCCAGCAGTCAATCGAATACGGAGACAGGAGATTCCTACGAGCAGTACTTC. Translation: CASSQSNTETGDSYEQYF.

There are a few counts of this clonotype. V and J are TRBV4-1 and TRBJ1-1; the match to TRBD1 covers 8 bases. With 3 bases clipped from V and 0 bases from J, the junction kept 12 bases outside the gene matches. Germline values: CDR1 MGHRA, CDR2 YSYEKL. The CDR3 sequence is 18 residues long. CDR3 DNA sequence: TGCGCCAGCAGCCACTCAGACAGGGGAGGCCCTATGAACACTGAAGCTTTCTTT. It encodes CASSHSDRGGPMNTEAFF.

The DNA for the CDR3 is TGTGCCAGCAGTCCGGTCCGGCAGGAGGGTTTAGCTTTCTTT. Its protein product is CASSPVRQEGLAFF. V and J are TRBV28 and TRBJ1-1; D uncertain. Trimming cost V 5 bases and J 10 bases, with 20 bases left between them. The V gene's germline CDR1 is MDHEN and CDR2 SYDVKM. The CDR3 length is 14 residues. The whole variable domain, filled in from reference TRBV28 and TRBJ1-1, reads DVKVTQSSRYLVKRTGEKVFLECVQDMDHENMFWYRQDPGLGLRLIYFSYDVKMKEKGDIPEGYSVSREKKERFSLILESASTNQTSMYLCASSPVRQEGLAFFGQGTRLTVV.